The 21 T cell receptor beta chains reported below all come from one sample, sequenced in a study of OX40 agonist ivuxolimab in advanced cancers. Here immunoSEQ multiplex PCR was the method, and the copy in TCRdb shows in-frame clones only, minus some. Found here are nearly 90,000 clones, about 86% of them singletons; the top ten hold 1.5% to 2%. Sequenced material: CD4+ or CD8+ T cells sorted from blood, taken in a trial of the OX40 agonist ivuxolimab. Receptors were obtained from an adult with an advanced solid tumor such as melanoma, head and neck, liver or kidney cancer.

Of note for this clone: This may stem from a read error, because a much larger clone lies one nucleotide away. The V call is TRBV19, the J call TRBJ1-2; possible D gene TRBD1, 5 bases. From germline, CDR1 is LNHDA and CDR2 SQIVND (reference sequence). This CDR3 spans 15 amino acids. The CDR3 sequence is CASSSPTGGIDGYIF. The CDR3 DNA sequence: TGTGCCAGTAGTTCCCCGACGGGGGGGATCGATGGCTACATCTTC.

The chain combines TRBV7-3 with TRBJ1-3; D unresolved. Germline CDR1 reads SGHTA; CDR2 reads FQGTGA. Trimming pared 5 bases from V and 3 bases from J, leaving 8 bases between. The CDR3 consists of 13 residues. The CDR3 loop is CASSQNFGNTIYF. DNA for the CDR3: TGTGCCAGCAGCCAAAACTTTGGAAACACCATATATTTT.

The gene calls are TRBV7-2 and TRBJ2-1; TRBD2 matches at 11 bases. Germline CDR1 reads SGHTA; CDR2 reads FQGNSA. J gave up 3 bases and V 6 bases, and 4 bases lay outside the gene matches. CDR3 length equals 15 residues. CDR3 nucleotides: TGTGCCAGCAGGGTAGCGGGAGGGGGCTACAATGAGCAGTTCTTC. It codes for CASRVAGGGYNEQFF.

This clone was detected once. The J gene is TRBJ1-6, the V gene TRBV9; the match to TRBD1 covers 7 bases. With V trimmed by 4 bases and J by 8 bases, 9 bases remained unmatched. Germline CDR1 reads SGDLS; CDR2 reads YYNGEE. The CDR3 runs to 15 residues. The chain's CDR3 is CASSLRGGPDSPLHF. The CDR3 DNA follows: TGTGCCAGCAGCCTCAGGGGGGGGCCTGATTCACCCCTCCACTTT.

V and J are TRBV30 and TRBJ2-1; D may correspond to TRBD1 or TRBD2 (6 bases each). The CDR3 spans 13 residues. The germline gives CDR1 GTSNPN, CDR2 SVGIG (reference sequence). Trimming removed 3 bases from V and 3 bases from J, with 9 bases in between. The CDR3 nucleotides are TGTGCCTGGAGACAGGGAGGCTACAATGAGCAGTTCTTC. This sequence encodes CAWRQGGYNEQFF.

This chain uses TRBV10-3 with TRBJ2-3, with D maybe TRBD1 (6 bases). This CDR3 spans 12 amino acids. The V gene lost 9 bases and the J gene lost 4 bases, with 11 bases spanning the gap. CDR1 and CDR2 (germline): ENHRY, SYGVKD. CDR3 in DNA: TGTGCCATAGGGGCAGGGGCAGATACGCAGTATTTT. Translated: CAIGAGADTQYF.

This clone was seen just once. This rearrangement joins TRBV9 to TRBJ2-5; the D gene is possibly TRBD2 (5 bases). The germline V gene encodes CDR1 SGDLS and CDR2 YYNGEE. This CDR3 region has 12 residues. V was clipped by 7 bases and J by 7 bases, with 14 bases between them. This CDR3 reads CASGPRAGTQYF. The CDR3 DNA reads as TGTGCCAGCGGGCCCCGGGCGGGGACCCAGTACTTC.

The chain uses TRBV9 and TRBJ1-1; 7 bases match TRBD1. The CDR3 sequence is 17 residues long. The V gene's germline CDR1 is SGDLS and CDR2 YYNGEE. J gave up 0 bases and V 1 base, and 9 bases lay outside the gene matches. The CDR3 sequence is CASSVPRDSLMNTEAFF. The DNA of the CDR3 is TGTGCCAGCAGCGTACCTCGGGACAGTCTCATGAACACTGAAGCTTTCTTT.

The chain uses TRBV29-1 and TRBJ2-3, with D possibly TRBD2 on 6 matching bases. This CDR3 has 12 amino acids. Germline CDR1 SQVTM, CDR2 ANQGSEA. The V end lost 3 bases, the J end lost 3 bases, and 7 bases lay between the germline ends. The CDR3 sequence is CSVDAGTDTQYF. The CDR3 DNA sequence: TGCAGCGTTGACGCGGGGACAGATACGCAGTATTTT.

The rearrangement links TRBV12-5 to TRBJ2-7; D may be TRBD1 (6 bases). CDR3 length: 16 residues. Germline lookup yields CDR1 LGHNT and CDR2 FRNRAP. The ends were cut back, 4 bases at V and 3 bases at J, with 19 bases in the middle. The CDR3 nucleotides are TGTGCTAGTGGTTCGGTAGCCGGCAGGGGAAGCTACGAGCAGTACTTC. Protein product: CASGSVAGRGSYEQYF.

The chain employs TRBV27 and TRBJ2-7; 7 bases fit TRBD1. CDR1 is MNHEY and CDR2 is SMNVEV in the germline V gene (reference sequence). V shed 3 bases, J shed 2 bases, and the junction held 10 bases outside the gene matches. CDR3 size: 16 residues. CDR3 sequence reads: CASSFSGTASPYEQYF. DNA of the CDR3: TGTGCCAGCAGTTTCTCCGGGACAGCCAGCCCCTACGAGCAGTACTTC.

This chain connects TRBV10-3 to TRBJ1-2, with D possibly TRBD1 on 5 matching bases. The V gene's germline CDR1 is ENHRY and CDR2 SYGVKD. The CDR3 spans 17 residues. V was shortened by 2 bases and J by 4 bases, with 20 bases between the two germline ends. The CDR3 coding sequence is TGTGCCATCAGTGAGGGCCCCGGGGCCTCCATCACCTATGGCTACACCTTC. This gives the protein CAISEGPGASITYGYTF.

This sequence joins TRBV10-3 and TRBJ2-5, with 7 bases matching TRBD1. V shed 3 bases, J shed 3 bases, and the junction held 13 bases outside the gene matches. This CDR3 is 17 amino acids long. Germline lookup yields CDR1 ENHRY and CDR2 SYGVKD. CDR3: CAISDEVRGTVKETQYF. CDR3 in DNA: TGTGCCATCAGTGATGAAGTCAGGGGGACAGTAAAAGAGACCCAGTACTTC.

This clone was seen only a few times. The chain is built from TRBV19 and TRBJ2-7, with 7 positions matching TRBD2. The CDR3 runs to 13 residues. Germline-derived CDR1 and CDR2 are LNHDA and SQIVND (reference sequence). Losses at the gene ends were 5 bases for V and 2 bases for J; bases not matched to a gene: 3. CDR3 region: CASSLSGAYEQYF. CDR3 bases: TGTGCCAGTAGTCTCAGCGGGGCCTACGAGCAGTACTTC.

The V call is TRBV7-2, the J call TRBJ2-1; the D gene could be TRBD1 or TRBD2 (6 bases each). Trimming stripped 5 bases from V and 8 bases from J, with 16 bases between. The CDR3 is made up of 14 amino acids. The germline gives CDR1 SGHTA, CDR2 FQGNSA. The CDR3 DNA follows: TGTGCCAGCAGCCCGGGGGCATTCTCTTATGAGCAGTTCTTC. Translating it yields CASSPGAFSYEQFF.

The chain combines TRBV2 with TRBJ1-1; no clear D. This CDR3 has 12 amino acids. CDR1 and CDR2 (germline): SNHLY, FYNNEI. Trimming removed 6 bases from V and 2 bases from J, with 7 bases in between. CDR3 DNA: TGTGCCAGCAGCTTAATTAACACTGAAGCTTTCTTT. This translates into CASSLINTEAFF.

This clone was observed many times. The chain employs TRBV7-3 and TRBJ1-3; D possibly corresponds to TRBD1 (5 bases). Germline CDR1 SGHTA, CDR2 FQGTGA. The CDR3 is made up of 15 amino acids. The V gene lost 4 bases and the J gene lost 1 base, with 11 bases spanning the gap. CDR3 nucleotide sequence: TGTGCCAGCAGCTCCCTGGGGGGTTCTGGAAACACCATATATTTT. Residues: CASSSLGGSGNTIYF.

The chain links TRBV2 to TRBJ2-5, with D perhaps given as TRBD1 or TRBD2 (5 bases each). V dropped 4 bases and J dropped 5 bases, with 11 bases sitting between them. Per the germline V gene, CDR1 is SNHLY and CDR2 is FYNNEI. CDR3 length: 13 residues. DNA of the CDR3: TGTGCCAGCAGTGGGGGGAATTGGGAGACCCAGTACTTC. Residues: CASSGGNWETQYF. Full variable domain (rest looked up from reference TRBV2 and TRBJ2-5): EPEVTQTPSHQVTQMGQEVILRCVPISNHLYFYWYRQILGQKVEFLVSFYNNEISEKSEIFDDQFSVERPDGSNFTLKIRSTKLEDSAMYFCASSGGNWETQYFGPGTRLLVL.

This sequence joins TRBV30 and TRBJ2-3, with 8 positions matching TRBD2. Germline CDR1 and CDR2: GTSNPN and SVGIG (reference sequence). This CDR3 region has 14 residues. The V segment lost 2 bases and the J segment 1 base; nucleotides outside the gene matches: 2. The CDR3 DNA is TGTGCCTGGAGTAGCGGGGGCCGCACAGATACGCAGTATTTT. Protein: CAWSSGGRTDTQYF.

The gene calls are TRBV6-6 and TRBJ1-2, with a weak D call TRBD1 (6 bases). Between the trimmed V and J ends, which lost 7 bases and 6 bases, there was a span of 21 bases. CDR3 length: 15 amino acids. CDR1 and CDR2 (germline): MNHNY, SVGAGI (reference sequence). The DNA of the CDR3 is TGTGCCAGCACTCCAGAGGGGGGCAGGAGGGATGGCTACACCTTC. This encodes CASTPEGGRRDGYTF.

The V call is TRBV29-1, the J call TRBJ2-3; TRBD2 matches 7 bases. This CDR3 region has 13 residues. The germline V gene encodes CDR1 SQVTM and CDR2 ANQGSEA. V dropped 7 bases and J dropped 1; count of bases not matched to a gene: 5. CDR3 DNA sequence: TGCAGCGCGGCTGGGGGGGGCACAGATACGCAGTATTTT. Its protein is CSAAGGGTDTQYF.